This TCR beta chain was profiled in a study of PD-1 blockade in classical Hodgkin lymphoma. Time point specified: newly diagnosed, previously untreated cHL patient sample. The assay was immunoSEQ multiplex PCR, and TCRdb's table has in-frame clones only and misses some. Altogether 25,000 to 35,000 clones are present, roughly 92% being singletons, with the ten largest covering roughly 2.5%. The CDR3 runs to 14 residues. Germline lookup yields CDR1 MRHNA and CDR2 SNTAGT. The V end lost 6 bases, the J end lost 3 bases, and 12 bases lay between the germline ends. Sequenced: peripheral blood mononuclear cells (PBMCs). This sequence joins TRBV6-4 and TRBJ1-3; possible D gene TRBD1, 5 bases. The sequence was collected from a human donor with classical Hodgkin lymphoma. CDR3 nucleotide sequence: TGTGCCAGCAGCACCCAGGGTATTGGAAACACCATATATTTT. The encoded protein is CASSTQGIGNTIYF.